The 17 T cell receptor beta chains presented below share a single source sample, sequenced in a study of OX40 agonist ivuxolimab in advanced cancers. This table comes from immunoSEQ multiplex PCR, and its TCRdb copy is limited to in-frame clones, with some not included. Counted here are about 31,000 clones, about 89% occurring once; the ten biggest clones make up 20% to 30%. The sequencing here drew on CD4+ or CD8+ T cells sorted from blood, taken in a trial of the OX40 agonist ivuxolimab. These TCRs come from an adult with an advanced solid tumor such as melanoma, head and neck, liver or kidney cancer.

The chain uses TRBV9 and TRBJ2-7; D is ambiguous. This CDR3 comprises 12 residues. CDR1 is SGDLS and CDR2 is YYNGEE in the germline V gene. The V end was cut by 2 bases, the J end by 2 bases, with 5 bases between. In DNA, the CDR3 is TGTGCCAGCAGCGTCACACCCTACGAGCAGTACTTC. This encodes CASSVTPYEQYF.

V and J are TRBV19 and TRBJ1-4, with a weak D call TRBD1 (5 bases). Germline values: CDR1 LNHDA, CDR2 SQIVND (reference sequence). The CDR3 consists of 14 residues. Trimming shortened V by 6 bases and J by 4 bases, and 12 bases separated the two germline ends. CDR3 nucleotide sequence: TGTGCCAGTAGCCAGGGACTGATTAATGAAAAACTGTTTTTT. The encoded protein is CASSQGLINEKLFF.

The chain links TRBV7-2 to TRBJ2-7, with 16 bases that match TRBD2. The CDR3 sequence is 19 residues long. After removal of 3 bases from V and 4 bases from J, the junction contained 12 bases not matched to a gene. Germline loops: CDR1 SGHTA, CDR2 FQGNSA. DNA of the CDR3: TGTGCCAGCAGCTTGAGACCGGGACTAGCGGGAGGGCCCCGGTACGAGCAGTACTTC. Encoded protein: CASSLRPGLAGGPRYEQYF.

The chain links TRBV29-1 to TRBJ2-5; 8 bases are a match to TRBD2. The V gene's germline CDR1 is SQVTM and CDR2 ANQGSEA. The CDR3 is 13 amino acids. The V gene end was trimmed by 6 bases and the J gene end by 2 bases; junction bases not matched to a gene: 5. CDR3 DNA sequence: TGCAGCGTGGGAGCGGGAGTACAAGAGACCCAGTACTTC. It yields the protein CSVGAGVQETQYF.

The J gene is TRBJ2-2, the V gene TRBV4-1, with TRBD2 identical over 8 bases. This CDR3 spans 17 amino acids. V lost 3 bases, J lost 7 bases, and 13 bases stayed unmatched. Per germline, CDR1 MGHRA and CDR2 YSYEKL. CDR3 protein: CASSQYFPAGEGGELFF. CDR3 DNA: TGCGCCAGCAGCCAGTACTTCCCAGCGGGAGAGGGCGGGGAGCTGTTTTTT.

This clone was picked up a small number of times. This chain links TRBV6-6 with TRBJ1-4, with D uncertain. CDR1 and CDR2 from the germline V gene are MNHNY and SVGAGI (reference sequence). V was clipped by 2 bases and J by 0 bases, with 10 bases between them. The CDR3 has 16 amino acids. CDR3 loop: CASSYAVVATNEKLFF. The CDR3 DNA reads TGTGCCAGCAGTTACGCGGTCGTTGCAACTAATGAAAAACTGTTTTTT.

The chain joins TRBV13 to TRBJ2-7, with TRBD2 matching over 12 bases. The germline V gene has CDR1 PRHDT and CDR2 FYEKMQ (reference sequence). The CDR3 has 15 amino acids. After removal of 4 bases from V and 4 bases from J, the junction contained 5 bases not matched to a gene. The CDR3 bases are TGTGCCAGCAGCTATCGACTAGCGGGAGTTTACGAGCAGTACTTC. Its translation: CASSYRLAGVYEQYF.

The V call is TRBV29-1, the J call TRBJ2-7; weak D call: TRBD1 (5 bases). Germline CDR1 and CDR2: SQVTM and ANQGSEA. V lost 7 bases and J 6 bases, leaving 10 bases between the germline ends. CDR3 length: 10 residues. CDR3 nucleotides: TGCAGCGCAGGACAACGCGAGCAGTACTTC. Translating gives CSAGQREQYF.

V is TRBV29-1 and J is TRBJ2-1; 10 bases match TRBD2. CDR3 length: 16 amino acids. CDR1 is SQVTM and CDR2 is ANQGSEA in the germline V gene. J lost 9 bases, V lost 1 base, and 12 bases had no gene match. This CDR3 is CSVEGSGLAGVGEQFF. CDR3 in DNA: TGCAGCGTTGAAGGGTCCGGGCTAGCGGGAGTGGGTGAGCAGTTCTTC.

The chain recombines TRBV5-1 with TRBJ1-1, with D tentatively TRBD1 (5 bases). The ends were cut back, 4 bases at V and 0 bases at J, with 10 bases in the middle. The germline CDR1 and CDR2 sequences are SGHRS and YFSETQ. The CDR3 covers 14 residues. CDR3 amino acids: CASSPGTVNTEAFF. CDR3 DNA sequence: TGCGCCAGCAGCCCCGGGACGGTGAACACTGAAGCTTTCTTT.

This CDR3 reads CASSLPGTSANEQYF. The CDR3 DNA reads as TGTGCCAGCAGCTTACCCGGGACTAGTGCAAACGAGCAGTACTTC. J is TRBJ2-7 and V is TRBV7-2; 8 bases agree with TRBD2. The junction had 8 bases not matched to a gene; V was cut back by 2 bases and J by 5 bases. Germline V gene lookup returns CDR1 SGHTA and CDR2 FQGNSA. The CDR3 contains 15 residues.

The chain carries TRBV2 and TRBJ1-2; 7 nucleotides line up with TRBD1. J gave up 6 bases and V 6 bases, and 7 bases lay outside the gene matches. The CDR3 is 13 amino acids. The germline V gene has CDR1 SNHLY and CDR2 FYNNEI. CDR3 loop: CASRAQGKNGYTF. CDR3 bases: TGTGCCAGCAGGGCACAGGGGAAGAATGGCTACACCTTC.

The rearrangement joins TRBV19 to TRBJ1-6, with TRBD1 as a possible D gene (5 bases). The CDR3 loop spans 14 amino acids. Deletions cut 4 bases from V and 4 bases from J, with 8 bases between. Germline lookup yields CDR1 LNHDA and CDR2 SQIVND (reference sequence). This CDR3 is CASSNGGYNSPLHF. CDR3 DNA sequence: TGTGCCAGTAGTAACGGGGGGTATAATTCACCCCTCCACTTT.

V and J are TRBV7-2 and TRBJ2-7, with a tentative D call TRBD1 (5 bases). Germline lookup yields CDR1 SGHTA and CDR2 FQGNSA. CDR3 length: 13 amino acids. V shed 2 bases and J shed 6 bases, with 11 bases lying between them. In nucleotides, the CDR3 is TGTGCCAGCAGCTTACTCGTCAGGGCCGAGCAGTACTTC. Protein product: CASSLLVRAEQYF.

The chain recombines TRBV5-1 with TRBJ2-5; 9 bases are a match to TRBD1. With 0 bases clipped from V and 5 bases from J, the junction kept 5 bases outside the gene matches. The germline CDR1 and CDR2 sequences are SGHRS and YFSETQ. CDR3 length: 15 residues. The CDR3 spells CASSLEGTGFETQYF. The CDR3 DNA is TGCGCCAGCAGCTTGGAGGGGACAGGGTTCGAGACCCAGTACTTC.

CDR3 amino acids: CSVGTGGNQPQHF. The CDR3 nucleotides are TGCAGCGTTGGGACAGGGGGCAATCAGCCCCAGCATTTT. This chain connects TRBV29-1 to TRBJ1-5, with 9 bases that match TRBD1. V trimming: 4 bases; J trimming: 2 bases; junction bases outside the gene matches: 0. CDR1 and CDR2 (germline): SQVTM, ANQGSEA. The CDR3 consists of 13 residues.

The V gene is TRBV29-1, the J gene TRBJ2-1, with a tentative D call TRBD2 (5 bases). V was trimmed by 7 bases and J by 3 bases, leaving 13 bases between them. This CDR3 region has 13 residues. Per the germline V gene, CDR1 is SQVTM and CDR2 is ANQGSEA. CDR3 sequence reads: CSATPRDYNEQFF. The CDR3 bases are TGCAGCGCAACCCCCCGGGACTACAATGAGCAGTTCTTC.